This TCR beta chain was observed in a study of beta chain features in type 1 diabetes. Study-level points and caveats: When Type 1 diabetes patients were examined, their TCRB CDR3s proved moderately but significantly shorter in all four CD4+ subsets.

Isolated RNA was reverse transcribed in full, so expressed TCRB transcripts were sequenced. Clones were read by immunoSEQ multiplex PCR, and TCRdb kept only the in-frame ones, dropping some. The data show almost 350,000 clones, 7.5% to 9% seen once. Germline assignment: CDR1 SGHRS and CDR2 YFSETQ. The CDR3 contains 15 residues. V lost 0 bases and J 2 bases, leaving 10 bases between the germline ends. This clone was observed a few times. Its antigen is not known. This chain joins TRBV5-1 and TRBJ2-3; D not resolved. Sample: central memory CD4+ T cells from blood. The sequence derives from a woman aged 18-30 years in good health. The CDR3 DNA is TGCGCCAGCAGCTTGGACGTTAGCCCCACAGATACGCAGTATTTT. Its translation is CASSLDVSPTDTQYF.